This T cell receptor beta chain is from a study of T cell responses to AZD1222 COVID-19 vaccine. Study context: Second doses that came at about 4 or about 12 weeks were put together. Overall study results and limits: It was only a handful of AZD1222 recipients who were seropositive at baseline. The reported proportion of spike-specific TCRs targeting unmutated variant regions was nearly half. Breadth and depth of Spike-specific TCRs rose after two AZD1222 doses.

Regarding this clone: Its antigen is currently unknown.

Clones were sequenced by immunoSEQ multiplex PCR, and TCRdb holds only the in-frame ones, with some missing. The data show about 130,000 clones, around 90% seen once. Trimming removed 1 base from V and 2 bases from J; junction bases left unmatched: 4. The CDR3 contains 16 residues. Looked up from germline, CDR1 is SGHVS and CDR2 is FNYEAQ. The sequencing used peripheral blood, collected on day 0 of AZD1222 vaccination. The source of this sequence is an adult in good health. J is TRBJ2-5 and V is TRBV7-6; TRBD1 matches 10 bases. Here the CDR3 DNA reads TGTGCCAGCAGCTTAGTGGGGACAGGGGTACAAGAGACCCAGTACTTC. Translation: CASSLVGTGVQETQYF.